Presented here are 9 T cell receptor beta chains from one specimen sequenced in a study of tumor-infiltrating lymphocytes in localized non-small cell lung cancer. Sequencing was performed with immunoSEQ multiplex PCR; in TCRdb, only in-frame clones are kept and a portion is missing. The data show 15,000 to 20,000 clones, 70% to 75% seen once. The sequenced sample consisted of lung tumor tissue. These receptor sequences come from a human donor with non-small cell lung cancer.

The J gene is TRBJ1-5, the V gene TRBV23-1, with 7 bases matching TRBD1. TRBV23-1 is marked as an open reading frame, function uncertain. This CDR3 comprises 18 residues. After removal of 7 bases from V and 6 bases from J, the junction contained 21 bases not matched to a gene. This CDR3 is CASTSQPRRGGYVQPQHF. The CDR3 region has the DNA TGCGCCAGCACCAGTCAACCTCGGAGAGGGGGCTACGTTCAGCCCCAGCATTTT.

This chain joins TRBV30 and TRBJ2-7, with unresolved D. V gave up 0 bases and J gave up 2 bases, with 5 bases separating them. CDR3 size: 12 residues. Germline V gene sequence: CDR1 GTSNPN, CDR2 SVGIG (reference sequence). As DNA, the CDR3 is TGTGCCTGGAGTGTACAAACCTACGAGCAGTACTTC. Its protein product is CAWSVQTYEQYF.

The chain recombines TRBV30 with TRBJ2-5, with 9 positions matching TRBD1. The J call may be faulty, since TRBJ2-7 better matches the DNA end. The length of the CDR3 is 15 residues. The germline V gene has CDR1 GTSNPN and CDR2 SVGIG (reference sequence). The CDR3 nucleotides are TGTGCCTGGAACCTCGGGACAGGGAGCTCCTACGAGCAGTACTTC. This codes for CAWNLGTGSSYEQYF.

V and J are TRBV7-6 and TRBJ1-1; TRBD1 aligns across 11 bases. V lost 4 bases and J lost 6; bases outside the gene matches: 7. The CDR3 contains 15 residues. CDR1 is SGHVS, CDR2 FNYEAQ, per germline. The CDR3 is CASSSGQGALAEAFF. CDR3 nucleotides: TGTGCCAGCAGCTCAGGACAGGGGGCATTAGCTGAAGCTTTCTTT. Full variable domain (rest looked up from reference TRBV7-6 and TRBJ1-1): GAGVSQSPRYKVTKRGQDVALRCDPISGHVSLYWYRQALGQGPEFLTYFNYEAQQDKSGLPNDRFSAERPEGSISTLTIQRTEQRDSAMYRCASSSGQGALAEAFFGQGTRLTVV.

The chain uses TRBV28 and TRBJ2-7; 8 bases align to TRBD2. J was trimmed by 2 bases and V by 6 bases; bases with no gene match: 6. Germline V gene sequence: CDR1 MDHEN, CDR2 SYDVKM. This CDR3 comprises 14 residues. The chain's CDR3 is CASSKAGATYEQYF. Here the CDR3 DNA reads TGTGCCAGCAGCAAAGCGGGGGCCACCTACGAGCAGTACTTC.

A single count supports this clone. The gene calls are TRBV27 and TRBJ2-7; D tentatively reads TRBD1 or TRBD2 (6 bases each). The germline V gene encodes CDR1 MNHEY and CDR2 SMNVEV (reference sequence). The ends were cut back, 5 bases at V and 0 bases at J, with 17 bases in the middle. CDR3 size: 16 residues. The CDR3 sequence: CASSRGEGLLSYEQYF. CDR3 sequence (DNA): TGTGCCAGCAGTAGGGGGGAAGGCCTACTCTCCTACGAGCAGTACTTC.

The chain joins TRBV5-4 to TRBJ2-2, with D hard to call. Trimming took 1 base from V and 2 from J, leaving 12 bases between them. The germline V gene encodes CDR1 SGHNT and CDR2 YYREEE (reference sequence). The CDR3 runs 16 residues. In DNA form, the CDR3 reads TGTGCCAGCAGCTTGAGCGACAATTACAACACCGGGGAGCTGTTTTTT. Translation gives CASSLSDNYNTGELFF.

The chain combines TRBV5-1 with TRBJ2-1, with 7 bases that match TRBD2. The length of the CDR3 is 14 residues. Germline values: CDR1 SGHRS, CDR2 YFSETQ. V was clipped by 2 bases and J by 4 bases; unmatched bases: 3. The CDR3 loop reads CASSFGGGYNEQFF. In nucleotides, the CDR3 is TGCGCCAGCAGCTTCGGGGGAGGGTACAATGAGCAGTTCTTC.

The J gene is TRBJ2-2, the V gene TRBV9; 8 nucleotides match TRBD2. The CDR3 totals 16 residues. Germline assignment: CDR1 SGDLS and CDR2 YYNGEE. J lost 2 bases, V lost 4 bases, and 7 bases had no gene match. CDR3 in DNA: TGTGCCAGCAGCCCCAGCGGGGGTCTAAACACCGGGGAGCTGTTTTTT. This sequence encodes CASSPSGGLNTGELFF.